The next 30 T cell receptor beta chains were all read from a single sample in a study of OX40 agonist ivuxolimab in advanced cancers. Libraries were prepared by immunoSEQ multiplex PCR; TCRdb keeps only in-frame clonotypes and omits some of them. The sample has about 17,000 clones; over 75% are singletons. The starting material was CD4+ or CD8+ T cells sorted from blood, obtained in a trial of the OX40 agonist ivuxolimab. The source of these receptors is an adult with an advanced solid tumor such as melanoma, head and neck, liver or kidney cancer.

The chain carries TRBV2 and TRBJ1-2, with TRBD1 identical over 7 bases. Germline loops: CDR1 SNHLY, CDR2 FYNNEI. The CDR3 consists of 13 residues. Trimming took 7 bases from V and 5 from J; bases not matched to a gene: 7. CDR3 in DNA: TGTGCCAGCACCCCGGGACAGAGTTATGGCTACACCTTC. Protein sequence: CASTPGQSYGYTF.

The genes are TRBV12-5 and TRBJ2-7, with D possibly being TRBD1 or TRBD2 (5 bases each). This CDR3 has 15 residues. Trimming shortened V by 0 bases and J by 1 base, and 10 bases separated the two germline ends. CDR1 and CDR2 from the germline V gene are LGHNT and FRNRAP. The CDR3 region has the DNA TGTGCTAGTGGTTTGGTGGCGTGGGGGTCCTACGAGCAGTACTTC. Translation gives CASGLVAWGSYEQYF.

The sample holds a few counts of this clone. J is TRBJ2-7 and V is TRBV7-2; 9 bases are a match to TRBD2. The CDR3 totals 18 residues. V shed 4 bases, J shed 5 bases, and the junction held 18 bases outside the gene matches. Germline loops: CDR1 SGHTA, CDR2 FQGNSA. CDR3 in amino acids: CASSWAGRGRAFRNEQYF. CDR3 DNA: TGTGCCAGCAGCTGGGCCGGGCGCGGGAGGGCATTCAGAAACGAGCAGTACTTC.

This rearrangement joins TRBV27 to TRBJ2-7; maybe TRBD2 (6 bases). The CDR3 spans 15 residues. V gave up 4 bases and J gave up 4 bases, with 17 bases separating them. From germline, CDR1 is MNHEY and CDR2 SMNVEV (reference sequence). The CDR3 reads CASSSLGGRRYEQYF. The CDR3 DNA reads TGTGCCAGCAGTTCCCTTGGGGGGAGGCGATACGAGCAGTACTTC.

The chain combines TRBV7-9 with TRBJ1-2, with 7 bases aligning to TRBD1. The J segment lost 5 bases and the V segment lost 5 bases, leaving 14 bases of the junction unmatched. The CDR3 covers 16 residues. Per germline, CDR1 SEHNR and CDR2 FQNEAQ (reference sequence). The CDR3 sequence: CASSPAGTAGIYGYTF. For the CDR3, the DNA is TGTGCCAGCAGCCCAGCCGGGACAGCAGGAATTTATGGCTACACCTTC.

This clone was counted only a few times. The gene calls are TRBV7-4 and TRBJ2-7; 11 positions match TRBD1. CDR1 SGHVT and CDR2 SQSDAQ come from the germline V gene. V trimming: 1 base; J trimming: 5 bases; junction bases outside the gene matches: 7. The CDR3 is made up of 16 amino acids. CDR3 coding DNA: TGTGCCAGCAGCTTAGGGACAGGGGGCCATGTTGACGAGCAGTACTTC. This gives the protein CASSLGTGGHVDEQYF. Combining the CDR3 with reference TRBV7-4 and TRBJ2-7 gives the whole variable domain GAGVSQSPRYKVAKRGRDVALRCDSISGHVTLYWYRQTLGQGSEVLTYSQSDAQRDKSGRPSGRFSAERPERSVSTLKIQRTEQGDSAVYLCASSLGTGGHVDEQYFGPGTRLTVT.

V is TRBV30 and J is TRBJ1-1; unclear D gene. Germline-derived CDR1 and CDR2 are GTSNPN and SVGIG (reference sequence). The CDR3 extends over 12 amino acids. V lost 3 bases and J 1 base, leaving 6 bases between the germline ends. The CDR3 DNA sequence: TGTGCCTGGAGGGTCAGGAACACTGAAGCTTTCTTT. The encoded protein is CAWRVRNTEAFF.

This clone was counted a single time. This chain connects TRBV27 to TRBJ2-1, with TRBD2 matching over 7 bases. The V gene's germline CDR1 is MNHEY and CDR2 SMNVEV (reference sequence). J was trimmed by 8 bases and V by 4 bases; bases with no gene match: 8. The CDR3 loop spans 14 amino acids. CDR3 protein: CASSSYGRAYEQFF. CDR3 DNA sequence: TGTGCCAGCAGTTCGTATGGGAGGGCCTATGAGCAGTTCTTC.

This clone was observed a single time. The chain employs TRBV11-1 and TRBJ2-3, with 9 positions matching TRBD2. From germline, CDR1 is SGHAT and CDR2 FQDESV (reference sequence). This CDR3 has 15 residues. J was trimmed by 5 bases and V by 5 bases; bases with no gene match: 8. CDR3 DNA sequence: TGTGCCAGCAGCCCCCCGCGGGGGGGCCGAGATACGCAGTATTTT. It encodes CASSPPRGGRDTQYF.

The chain couples TRBV27 to TRBJ1-6; TRBD1 might be the D (5 bases). The CDR3 covers 15 residues. V shed 2 bases and J shed 10 bases, with 15 bases lying between them. From germline, CDR1 is MNHEY and CDR2 SMNVEV (reference sequence). CDR3 bases: TGTGCCAGCAGTTTAGTAGGCGCAGGGCGATCACCCCTCCACTTT. It specifies CASSLVGAGRSPLHF.

This chain links TRBV19 with TRBJ1-1; TRBD1 might be the D (6 bases). Germline CDR1 LNHDA, CDR2 SQIVND (reference sequence). The CDR3 covers 14 residues. V lost 6 bases and J lost 2, with 13 bases in between. The DNA for the CDR3 is TGTGCCAGTAGCCCGGGACAAGCCAACACTGAAGCTTTCTTT. Protein sequence: CASSPGQANTEAFF.

This clone is categorized as medium-sized. The chain employs TRBV7-3 and TRBJ2-1; TRBD2 might be the D (5 bases). The CDR3 loop spans 14 amino acids. Germline lookup yields CDR1 SGHTA and CDR2 FQGTGA. V lost 5 bases and J 5 bases, leaving 13 bases between the germline ends. Written as DNA, the CDR3 is TGTGCCAGCAGCCCGGGCCGGGGTGACAATGAGCAGTTCTTC. Translation: CASSPGRGDNEQFF.

This chain connects TRBV9 to TRBJ2-1, with D tentatively TRBD2 (5 bases). The germline V and J ends were trimmed by 0 bases and 6 bases, with 7 bases remaining between them. This CDR3 contains 13 residues. Germline V lookup: CDR1 SGDLS, CDR2 YYNGEE. The DNA of the CDR3 is TGTGCCAGCAGCGTAGGGACTGGCAATGAGCAGTTCTTC. Protein: CASSVGTGNEQFF.

The J gene is TRBJ2-1, the V gene TRBV4-1; 8 bases line up with TRBD2. The CDR3 is made up of 16 amino acids. V was clipped by 1 base and J by 8 bases; unmatched bases: 10. Germline V CDR1 and CDR2: MGHRA, YSYEKL. The CDR3 DNA reads TGCGCCAGCAGCCAAGGTGTTAGCGGGGAAGGCGATGAGCAGTTCTTC. As protein: CASSQGVSGEGDEQFF.

V and J are TRBV5-4 and TRBJ2-7; D may be TRBD1 (5 bases). The CDR3 has 14 amino acids. Germline V gene sequence: CDR1 SGHNT, CDR2 YYREEE (reference sequence). Trimming removed 4 bases from V and 5 bases from J, with 16 bases in between. Here the CDR3 reads CASSPFDRGHEQYF. The CDR3 DNA sequence: TGTGCCAGCAGCCCCTTTGATAGGGGCCACGAGCAGTACTTC. Looking up the rest from reference TRBV5-4 and TRBJ2-7 gives the full variable domain: ETGVTQSPTHLIKTRGQQVTLRCSSQSGHNTVSWYQQALGQGPQFIFQYYREEENGRGNFPPRFSGLQFPNYSSELNVNALELDDSALYLCASSPFDRGHEQYFGPGTRLTVT.

The chain uses TRBV6-5 and TRBJ2-1; weak D call: TRBD2 (5 bases). Germline CDR1 reads MNHEY; CDR2 reads SVGAGI. V was cut by 5 bases and J by 8 bases, with 16 bases left in between. The CDR3 has 14 amino acids. The CDR3 loop reads CASSRRLATDEQFF. In nucleotides, the CDR3 is TGTGCCAGCAGTAGGAGGCTAGCTACCGATGAGCAGTTCTTC.

The genes are TRBV10-2 and TRBJ2-2; unclear D gene. V shed 8 bases and J shed 2 bases, with 6 bases lying between them. CDR1 is WSHSY, CDR2 SAAADI, per germline. The CDR3 sequence is 12 residues long. The CDR3 region has the DNA TGCGCCAGCCAGAGAAACACCGGGGAGCTGTTTTTT. The encoded protein is CASQRNTGELFF.

The chain employs TRBV10-1 and TRBJ1-5; D may be TRBD1 (5 bases). The CDR3 spans 13 residues. Germline V CDR1 and CDR2: WNHNN, SYGVQD (reference sequence). CDR3 nucleotide sequence: TGCGTCAGTAGGGGAAGGAGCAATCAGCCCCAGCATTTT. Translated, it gives CVSRGRSNQPQHF.

The J gene is TRBJ2-5, the V gene TRBV4-2; 9 bases are a match to TRBD2. Trimming cost V 8 bases and J 5 bases; bases outside gene matches: 12. This CDR3 region has 15 residues. CDR1 is LGHNA and CDR2 is YNFKEQ in the germline V gene. The CDR3 nucleotides read TGTGCCAGCGCCCAGGGCGGGGGGGCCCGGGAGACCCAGTACTTC. It is translated as CASAQGGGARETQYF.

This rearrangement joins TRBV4-1 to TRBJ2-5, with 11 positions matching TRBD2. The V and J ends lost 0 bases and 5 bases, in that order; junction bases with no gene match: 5. CDR1 is MGHRA, CDR2 YSYEKL, per germline. The CDR3 runs to 16 residues. In nucleotides, the CDR3 is TGCGCCAGCAGCCAAGATATAGCGGGAGGGGCGGAGACCCAGTACTTC. Its protein product is CASSQDIAGGAETQYF.

The chain joins TRBV6-1 to TRBJ2-2, with 9 bases aligning to TRBD2. CDR3 length equals 17 residues. The V gene end was trimmed by 2 bases and the J gene end by 5 bases; junction bases not matched to a gene: 9. Germline CDR1 is MNHNS and CDR2 is SASEGT. The CDR3: CASSELAGGLGTGELFF. The CDR3, as DNA: TGTGCCAGCAGTGAACTGGCGGGAGGGCTGGGGACCGGGGAGCTGTTTTTT.

This chain connects TRBV5-1 to TRBJ2-7, with 9 bases fitting TRBD1. Germline V CDR1 and CDR2: SGHRS, YFSETQ. Trimming cost V 4 bases and J 6 bases; bases outside gene matches: 5. The CDR3 runs 13 residues. CDR3 sequence reads: CASSPGTGTEQYF. The CDR3 DNA follows: TGCGCCAGCAGCCCCGGGACAGGGACCGAGCAGTACTTC.

The gene calls are TRBV18 and TRBJ2-1; 14 bases are a match to TRBD2. Germline-derived CDR1 and CDR2 are KGHSH and LQKENI. This CDR3 is 16 amino acids long. With V trimmed by 2 bases and J by 8 bases, 5 bases remained unmatched. This CDR3 is CASSPGTSGSGDEQFF. CDR3 in DNA: TGTGCCAGCTCACCAGGGACTAGCGGGAGTGGGGATGAGCAGTTCTTC.

The chain has TRBV27 and TRBJ1-6; tentative D call: TRBD1 (6 bases). V was clipped by 7 bases and J by 7 bases, with 17 bases between them. The CDR3 spans 15 residues. Germline assignment: CDR1 MNHEY and CDR2 SMNVEV (reference sequence). The CDR3 nucleotides are TGTGCCAGCACCACGAACAGGGTCGGAAATTCACCCCTCCACTTT. Its protein is CASTTNRVGNSPLHF.

The chain links TRBV11-3 to TRBJ2-1; D gene unclear. Trimming stripped 2 bases from V and 3 bases from J, with 8 bases between. The CDR3 sequence is 14 residues long. In germline, CDR1 is SGHNT, CDR2 YENEEA. CDR3 sequence: CASSLTLHYNEQFF. DNA of the CDR3: TGTGCCAGCAGCTTAACGTTGCACTACAATGAGCAGTTCTTC.

The V call is TRBV11-1, the J call TRBJ2-5; the D is unclear. Germline loops: CDR1 SGHAT, CDR2 FQDESV (reference sequence). V lost 5 bases and J lost 4, with 5 bases in between. This CDR3 spans 11 amino acids. The CDR3 spells CASSRRETQYF. The CDR3 DNA reads TGTGCCAGCAGCCGCCGAGAGACCCAGTACTTC.

The chain recombines TRBV4-1 with TRBJ2-7; D is undetermined. The CDR3 covers 13 residues. V was clipped by 0 bases and J by 9 bases, with 12 bases between them. Germline CDR1 MGHRA, CDR2 YSYEKL. CDR3 nucleotides: TGCGCCAGCAGCCAAGATCTCCCCTCGCGGCAGTACTTC. It specifies CASSQDLPSRQYF.

In DNA form, the CDR3 reads TGTGCCAGCAGCTCAACCATACTAGCGGGGATGTACAATGAGCAGTTCTTC. Amino acids: CASSSTILAGMYNEQFF. V is TRBV5-6 and J is TRBJ2-1; 10 nucleotides match TRBD2. V dropped 3 bases and J dropped 4; count of bases not matched to a gene: 10. The CDR3 sequence is 17 residues long. CDR1 and CDR2 from the germline V gene are SGHDT and YYEEEE.

The chain is built from TRBV7-2 and TRBJ2-2; tentatively, D is TRBD1 (5 bases). Germline CDR1 SGHTA, CDR2 FQGNSA. Trimming pared 0 bases from V and 4 bases from J, leaving 9 bases between. The CDR3 sequence is 15 residues long. CDR3 DNA sequence: TGTGCCAGCAGCTTAGCGGGGCAGCTCACCGGGGAGCTGTTTTTT. Encoded protein: CASSLAGQLTGELFF.

This chain joins TRBV5-1 and TRBJ2-3, with D maybe TRBD2 (5 bases). V dropped 4 bases and J dropped 6 bases, with 12 bases sitting between them. Germline V lookup: CDR1 SGHRS, CDR2 YFSETQ. This CDR3 is built from 13 residues. CDR3 region: CASSPLGVDTQYF. The CDR3 DNA reads TGCGCCAGCAGCCCCCTCGGGGTGGATACGCAGTATTTT.